A selection of T cell receptor beta chains follows, all from one sample in a study of blood T cell repertoires in COVID-19. This table comes from immunoSEQ multiplex PCR, and its TCRdb copy is limited to in-frame clones, with some not included. The repertoire includes 300,000 to 350,000 clones, around 90% of them detected once, and about 2% sits in the top ten. Input material: peripheral blood. The source of these receptors is a man aged 18 to 29 with active or convalescent COVID-19. Both conserved end residues are part of each CDR3. Each record gives: CDR3 protein, CDR3 DNA, V gene, J gene, clone size, D gene. A D gene is named only where the DNA matches it firmly. Clone size is given for some rows only: seen once, a few or many times, or a class if the clone is expanded.

CDR3aa: CASSSYEKLFF
CDR3nt: TGTGCCAGCAGCTCGTATGAAAAACTGTTTTTT
v_gene: TRBV11-2
j_gene: TRBJ1-4
abundance: .
d_gene: .

CDR3aa: CAISEGTGSNQPQHF
CDR3nt: TGTGCCATCAGTGAGGGGACAGGGAGCAATCAGCCCCAGCATTTT
v_gene: TRBV10-3
j_gene: TRBJ1-5
abundance: .
d_gene: TRBD1

CDR3aa: CASSLVPREGLFF
CDR3nt: TGTGCCAGCAGCTTAGTCCCCAGGGAAGGACTGTTTTTT
v_gene: TRBV11-2
j_gene: TRBJ1-4
abundance: .
d_gene: .

CDR3aa: CASSQELAGGKYNEQFF
CDR3nt: TGCGCCAGCAGCCAAGAACTAGCGGGAGGGAAGTACAATGAGCAGTTCTTC
v_gene: TRBV4-1
j_gene: TRBJ2-1
abundance: .
d_gene: TRBD2

CDR3aa: CASSLYVGGTQYF
CDR3nt: TGCGCCAGCAGCTTGTACGTCGGAGGGACCCAGTACTTC
v_gene: TRBV5-1
j_gene: TRBJ2-5
abundance: .
d_gene: .

CDR3aa: CASSQVSSYNEQFF
CDR3nt: TGTGCCAGCAGCCAGGTTAGCTCCTACAATGAGCAGTTCTTC
v_gene: TRBV27
j_gene: TRBJ2-1
abundance: .
d_gene: .

CDR3aa: CASSLQGDYGYTF
CDR3nt: TGCGCCAGCAGCTTACAGGGGGACTATGGCTACACCTTC
v_gene: TRBV5-1
j_gene: TRBJ1-2
abundance: .
d_gene: TRBD1

CDR3aa: CASSYVAQGGGYTF
CDR3nt: TGTGCCAGCAGTTACGTGGCTCAGGGAGGCGGCTACACCTTC
v_gene: TRBV6-5
j_gene: TRBJ1-2
abundance: .
d_gene: .

CDR3aa: CASSSQMNTEAFF
CDR3nt: TGTGCCAGCAGTTCCCAAATGAACACTGAAGCTTTCTTT
v_gene: TRBV28
j_gene: TRBJ1-1
abundance: .
d_gene: .

CDR3aa: CASSYPAGTGDYEQYF
CDR3nt: TGTGCCAGCAGTTACCCCGCCGGGACAGGGGACTACGAGCAGTACTTC
v_gene: TRBV6-2/TRBV6-3
j_gene: TRBJ2-7
abundance: .
d_gene: TRBD1

CDR3aa: CASSLTGGIMETQYF
CDR3nt: TGTGCCAGCAGCTTAACCGGCGGGATTATGGAGACCCAGTACTTC
v_gene: TRBV11-2
j_gene: TRBJ2-5
abundance: .
d_gene: .

CDR3aa: CASRPSAGLSYEQYF
CDR3nt: TGCGCCAGCAGGCCCTCGGCAGGGCTTTCCTACGAGCAGTACTTC
v_gene: TRBV5-1
j_gene: TRBJ2-7
abundance: .
d_gene: .

CDR3aa: CASSPGFNQPQHF
CDR3nt: TGCGCCAGCAGTCCGGGTTTCAATCAGCCCCAGCATTTT
v_gene: TRBV5-1
j_gene: TRBJ1-5
abundance: .
d_gene: .

CDR3aa: CASSTSGRAYEQYF
CDR3nt: TGTGCCAGTAGTACTAGCGGGAGGGCATACGAGCAGTACTTC
v_gene: TRBV19
j_gene: TRBJ2-7
abundance: .
d_gene: TRBD2

CDR3aa: CASSTSFAGGLAGELFF
CDR3nt: TGTGCCAGCAGCACCTCTTTTGCGGGGGGGCTTGCCGGGGAGCTGTTTTTT
v_gene: TRBV7-9
j_gene: TRBJ2-2
abundance: .
d_gene: TRBD2

CDR3aa: CASSLRGSYEQYF
CDR3nt: TGTGCCAGCAGTTTGAGAGGATCCTACGAGCAGTACTTC
v_gene: TRBV6-6
j_gene: TRBJ2-7
abundance: few
d_gene: .

CDR3aa: CAIIRRSEQYF
CDR3nt: TGTGCCATAATAAGGCGGAGCGAGCAGTACTTC
v_gene: TRBV6-5
j_gene: TRBJ2-7
abundance: .
d_gene: .

CDR3aa: CASSPKLHGNEKLFF
CDR3nt: TGTGCCAGCAGCCCCAAACTACACGGGAATGAAAAACTGTTTTTT
v_gene: TRBV7-6
j_gene: TRBJ1-4
abundance: .
d_gene: .

CDR3aa: CASSPETGSYNSPLHF
CDR3nt: TGCGCCAGCAGCCCCGAGACAGGGTCCTATAATTCACCCCTCCACTTT
v_gene: TRBV4-1
j_gene: TRBJ1-6
abundance: .
d_gene: TRBD1

CDR3aa: CASSLRSDRAF
CDR3nt: TGTGCCAGCAGCTTAAGGTCGGACAGGGCTTTC
v_gene: TRBV11-2
j_gene: TRBJ1-2
abundance: once
d_gene: TRBD1

CDR3aa: CASSLALAGLVTQYF
CDR3nt: TGCGCCAGCAGCTTGGCTCTAGCGGGATTGGTTACGCAGTATTTT
v_gene: TRBV5-1
j_gene: TRBJ2-3
abundance: .
d_gene: TRBD2

CDR3aa: CASGGTTLRRTQYF
CDR3nt: TGTGCCAGCGGCGGGACTACCTTGCGAAGGACTCAGTACTTC
v_gene: TRBV6-5
j_gene: TRBJ2-4
abundance: .
d_gene: TRBD2

CDR3aa: CASSKTGGIVETQYF
CDR3nt: TGTGCCAGTAGTAAAACAGGGGGTATTGTGGAGACCCAGTACTTC
v_gene: TRBV19
j_gene: TRBJ2-5
abundance: .
d_gene: TRBD1

CDR3aa: CASSTFPGVGYNSPLHF
CDR3nt: TGTGCCAGCAGCACATTTCCAGGGGTCGGATATAATTCACCCCTCCACTTT
v_gene: TRBV5-5
j_gene: TRBJ1-6
abundance: .
d_gene: .

CDR3aa: CASSSMRGGLGNEQFF
CDR3nt: TGTGCCAGCAGCTCTATGAGGGGGGGGTTGGGCAATGAGCAGTTCTTC
v_gene: TRBV28
j_gene: TRBJ2-1
abundance: .
d_gene: .

CDR3aa: CASSVQMNTEAFF
CDR3nt: TGCGCCAGCAGCGTACAGATGAACACTGAAGCTTTCTTT
v_gene: TRBV4-3
j_gene: TRBJ1-1
abundance: .
d_gene: .

CDR3aa: CASSNGRENSPLHF
CDR3nt: TGTGCCAGCAGCAACGGCCGGGAGAATTCACCCCTCCACTTT
v_gene: TRBV5-6
j_gene: TRBJ1-6
abundance: .
d_gene: .

CDR3aa: CASRQQGAGNTIYF
CDR3nt: TGTGCCAGCAGGCAACAGGGGGCAGGAAACACCATATATTTT
v_gene: TRBV7-2
j_gene: TRBJ1-3
abundance: .
d_gene: TRBD1

CDR3aa: CASSLEQGGETQYF
CDR3nt: TGTGCCAGCAGCTTAGAACAGGGGGGAGAGACCCAGTACTTC
v_gene: TRBV5-7
j_gene: TRBJ2-5
abundance: .
d_gene: TRBD1

CDR3aa: CASSPVLAGVSGELFF
CDR3nt: TGTGCCAGCTCACCCGTACTAGCGGGAGTCTCCGGGGAGCTGTTTTTT
v_gene: TRBV18
j_gene: TRBJ2-2
abundance: .
d_gene: TRBD2

CDR3aa: CASSPAGGKGSTDTQYF
CDR3nt: TGTGCCAGCAGTCCAGCGGGGGGGAAAGGGAGCACAGATACGCAGTATTTT
v_gene: TRBV6-6
j_gene: TRBJ2-3
abundance: .
d_gene: TRBD2

CDR3aa: CASSFTGTGVYEQYF
CDR3nt: TGTGCCAGTAGTTTTACCGGGACAGGGGTCTACGAGCAGTACTTC
v_gene: TRBV19
j_gene: TRBJ2-7
abundance: few
d_gene: TRBD1

CDR3aa: CASVEQGNTEAFF
CDR3nt: TGCGCCAGTGTCGAACAGGGGAACACTGAAGCTTTCTTT
v_gene: TRBV5-1
j_gene: TRBJ1-1
abundance: .
d_gene: .

CDR3aa: CASSHRFPGYGYTF
CDR3nt: TGTGCCAGCAGTCACAGGTTCCCTGGCTATGGCTACACCTTC
v_gene: TRBV6-2/TRBV6-3
j_gene: TRBJ1-2
abundance: .
d_gene: .

CDR3aa: CASSQLVPATNEKLFF
CDR3nt: TGTGCCAGCAGCCAACTGGTACCAGCAACTAATGAAAAACTGTTTTTT
v_gene: TRBV3-1/TRBV3-2
j_gene: TRBJ1-4
abundance: few
d_gene: .

CDR3aa: CASSHWDRGVNEQFF
CDR3nt: TGTGCCAGCAGCCACTGGGACAGGGGAGTCAATGAGCAGTTCTTC
v_gene: TRBV3-1/TRBV3-2
j_gene: TRBJ2-1
abundance: .
d_gene: TRBD1

CDR3aa: CASSPGHYTGELFF
CDR3nt: TGTGCCAGCAGTCCGGGACACTACACCGGGGAGCTGTTTTTT
v_gene: TRBV27
j_gene: TRBJ2-2
abundance: .
d_gene: .

CDR3aa: CASSLKASWDTQYF
CDR3nt: TGTGCCAGCAGCTTGAAGGCTAGCTGGGATACGCAGTATTTT
v_gene: TRBV5-4
j_gene: TRBJ2-3
abundance: .
d_gene: .

CDR3aa: CASRYSGSYEQYF
CDR3nt: TGTGCCAGCAGGTATAGCGGCTCCTACGAGCAGTACTTC
v_gene: TRBV7-9
j_gene: TRBJ2-7
abundance: once
d_gene: .

CDR3aa: CASSYIMGAEQYF
CDR3nt: TGTGCCAGCAGTTATATAATGGGGGCCGAGCAGTACTTC
v_gene: TRBV6-5
j_gene: TRBJ2-7
abundance: .
d_gene: .

CDR3aa: CASSPRRGAYEQYF
CDR3nt: TGCGCCAGCAGCCCTCGGCGGGGGGCCTACGAGCAGTACTTC
v_gene: TRBV4-1
j_gene: TRBJ2-7
abundance: .
d_gene: TRBD2

CDR3aa: CASSLGRGGAKYEQYF
CDR3nt: TGCGCCAGCAGCTTGGGACGAGGGGGGGCAAAGTACGAGCAGTACTTC
v_gene: TRBV5-1
j_gene: TRBJ2-7
abundance: .
d_gene: .

CDR3aa: CASSLGGPTLGNSPLHF
CDR3nt: TGTGCCAGCAGCTTAGGCGGGCCCACCCTTGGGAATTCACCCCTCCACTTT
v_gene: TRBV7-2
j_gene: TRBJ1-6
abundance: .
d_gene: .

CDR3aa: CAMGEGPGTQYF
CDR3nt: TGTGCCATGGGGGAGGGCCCCGGGACCCAGTACTTC
v_gene: TRBV6-6
j_gene: TRBJ2-5
abundance: .
d_gene: TRBD2

CDR3aa: CASSRPGAGNSPLHF
CDR3nt: TGTGCCAGCAGCAGACCTGGGGCAGGTAATTCACCCCTCCACTTT
v_gene: TRBV7-9
j_gene: TRBJ1-6
abundance: .
d_gene: .

CDR3aa: CASSQLADFSKNIQYF
CDR3nt: TGCGCCAGCAGCCAGCTAGCGGATTTTTCCAAAAACATTCAGTACTTC
v_gene: TRBV4-1
j_gene: TRBJ2-4
abundance: .
d_gene: TRBD2

CDR3aa: CASSFSQGTEAFF
CDR3nt: TGTGCCAGCAGTTTTTCCCAGGGGACTGAAGCTTTCTTT
v_gene: TRBV12-3/TRBV12-4
j_gene: TRBJ1-1
abundance: few
d_gene: .

CDR3aa: CSASLGQGRQPQHF
CDR3nt: TGCAGTGCTAGTTTGGGACAGGGCAGACAGCCCCAGCATTTT
v_gene: TRBV20-1
j_gene: TRBJ1-5
abundance: .
d_gene: TRBD1

CDR3aa: CASSPLQQPLEQYF
CDR3nt: TGTGCCAGCTCACCCCTTCAACAGCCCCTCGAGCAGTACTTC
v_gene: TRBV18
j_gene: TRBJ2-7
abundance: .
d_gene: .

CDR3aa: CASSSLAGVSSYNEQFF
CDR3nt: TGTGCCAGCAGTTCCCTAGCGGGGGTAAGCTCCTACAATGAGCAGTTCTTC
v_gene: TRBV27
j_gene: TRBJ2-1
abundance: .
d_gene: TRBD2